The 4 T cell receptor beta chains in this list originate from one sample, sequenced in a study of radiotherapy plus CTLA-4 blockade in lung cancer. Assay used: immunoSEQ multiplex PCR; TCRdb lists only in-frame clones, some missing. The data show about 45,000 clones, 73% seen once. The starting material was peripheral blood, obtained from a patient treated with radiotherapy plus ipilimumab. The receptors come from a human donor with non-small cell lung cancer who had a complete response to radiotherapy plus ipilimumab.

The rearrangement links TRBV5-4 to TRBJ1-4, with TRBD1 as a possible D gene (5 bases). V lost 0 bases, J lost 6 bases, and 12 bases lay in between. This CDR3 has 15 amino acids. Germline CDR1 reads SGHNT; CDR2 reads YYREEE (reference sequence). CDR3 loop: CASSLAGGEYEKLFF. CDR3 coding DNA: TGTGCCAGCAGCTTGGCCGGGGGGGAGTATGAAAAACTGTTTTTT. The full variable domain, completed using reference TRBV5-4 and TRBJ1-4, is ETGVTQSPTHLIKTRGQQVTLRCSSQSGHNTVSWYQQALGQGPQFIFQYYREEENGRGNFPPRFSGLQFPNYSSELNVNALELDDSALYLCASSLAGGEYEKLFFGSGTQLSVL.

The rearrangement joins TRBV25-1 to TRBJ2-2; the match to TRBD1 covers 8 bases. Trimming at V came to 8 bases and at J to 3 bases, leaving 8 bases not matched to a gene. This CDR3 contains 15 residues. Germline values: CDR1 MGHDK, CDR2 SYGVNS. CDR3 residues: CASLAGGLDTGELFF. CDR3 nucleotide sequence: TGTGCCAGCCTTGCAGGGGGCTTGGACACCGGGGAGCTGTTTTTT.

The chain joins TRBV2 to TRBJ2-7; D not certain. The germline V gene has CDR1 SNHLY and CDR2 FYNNEI. This CDR3 contains 14 residues. Trimming left V 7 bases short and J 0 bases short, with 13 bases between. In DNA form, the CDR3 reads TGTGCCAGCACTCAGCGAGCTAACTCCTACGAGCAGTACTTC. This encodes CASTQRANSYEQYF.

The V gene is TRBV5-6, the J gene TRBJ1-6, with 9 bases fitting TRBD1. Germline V gene data show CDR1 as SGHDT and CDR2 as YYEEEE. Unmatched junction bases numbered 7, after V lost 5 bases and J lost 7 bases. The CDR3 consists of 15 residues. The DNA for the CDR3 is TGTGCCAGCAGACTCGAGACAGGGGGAAATTCACCCCTCCACTTT. The encoded protein is CASRLETGGNSPLHF.